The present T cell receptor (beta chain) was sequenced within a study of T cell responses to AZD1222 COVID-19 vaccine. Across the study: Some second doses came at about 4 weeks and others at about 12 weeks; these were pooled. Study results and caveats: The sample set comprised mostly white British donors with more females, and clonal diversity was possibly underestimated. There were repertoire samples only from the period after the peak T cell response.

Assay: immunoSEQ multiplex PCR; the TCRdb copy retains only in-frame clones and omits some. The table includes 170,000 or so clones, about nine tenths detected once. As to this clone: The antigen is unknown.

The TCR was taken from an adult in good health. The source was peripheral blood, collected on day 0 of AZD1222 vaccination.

In DNA form, the CDR3 reads TGTGCCAGCACCCATTTTGGGGATGAAAAACTGTTTTTT. It codes for CASTHFGDEKLFF. V usage is TRBV7-2 and J usage is TRBJ1-4, with unresolved D. Trimming removed 7 bases from V and 6 bases from J, with 12 bases in between. This CDR3 comprises 13 residues. Germline V gene data show CDR1 as SGHTA and CDR2 as FQGNSA.